A single sample is the source of the 8 T cell receptor beta chains below, sequenced in a study of blood T cell repertoires in COVID-19. The data were produced by immunoSEQ multiplex PCR, yet TCRdb's version contains in-frame clones alone and is incomplete. The sample consists of roughly 130,000 clones, about 80% of them appearing once. The material sequenced was peripheral blood. These receptors came from a woman in her fifties or sixties with acute or convalescent COVID-19.

The rearrangement uses TRBV28 and TRBJ1-2, with TRBD1 matching 9 bases. The CDR3 consists of 13 residues. The germline V gene encodes CDR1 MDHEN and CDR2 SYDVKM. Trimming cost V 6 bases and J 6 bases; bases outside gene matches: 5. The CDR3 bases are TGTGCCAGCAGCCCCGGGACAGGGCATGGCTACACCTTC. Translation: CASSPGTGHGYTF.

V gene TRBV29-1 combines with J gene TRBJ1-2; D perhaps matches TRBD1 (5 bases). The CDR3 consists of 14 residues. Per germline, CDR1 SQVTM and CDR2 ANQGSEA. V was shortened by 3 bases and J by 5 bases, with 16 bases between the two germline ends. The CDR3 coding sequence is TGCAGCGTTGAGGTTGGGGGGATGGGGTATGGCTACACCTTC. This gives the protein CSVEVGGMGYGYTF.

The V gene is TRBV24-1, the J gene TRBJ1-5; the match to TRBD1 covers 12 bases. This CDR3 is built from 16 residues. The germline CDR1 and CDR2 sequences are KGHDR and SFDVKD. V shed 3 bases, J shed 6 bases, and the junction held 5 bases outside the gene matches. CDR3 loop: CATSDPGTGGVQPQHF. Written as DNA, the CDR3 is TGTGCCACCAGTGATCCCGGGACAGGGGGCGTTCAGCCCCAGCATTTT.

The gene calls are TRBV19 and TRBJ1-2; 8 positions agree with TRBD1. In germline, CDR1 is LNHDA, CDR2 SQIVND (reference sequence). Losses at the gene ends were 5 bases for V and 4 bases for J; bases not matched to a gene: 6. The CDR3 is 14 amino acids. The CDR3, as DNA: TGTGCCAGTAGTCCACAGACAGGGGCCTATGGCTACACCTTC. It yields the protein CASSPQTGAYGYTF.

The chain carries TRBV7-7 and TRBJ1-2; TRBD1 is a possible D gene (5 bases). V gave up 1 base and J gave up 1 base, with 31 bases separating them. This CDR3 is built from 22 residues. Germline assignment: CDR1 SSHAT and CDR2 FNYEAQ (reference sequence). DNA of the CDR3: TGTGCCAGCAGCTTAGAGGTCCCGAGAAGGCGGGACGCAGGAGCATATAACTATGGCTACACCTTC. It encodes CASSLEVPRRRDAGAYNYGYTF.

This clone was seen only a few times. V gene TRBV2 combines with J gene TRBJ2-7; a possible D gene is TRBD1 (6 bases). This CDR3 is 13 amino acids long. Germline-derived CDR1 and CDR2 are SNHLY and FYNNEI. Trimming pared 7 bases from V and 2 bases from J, leaving 12 bases between. The DNA for the CDR3 is TGTGCCAGCAAAACAACAGGGACCTACGAGCAGTACTTC. This translates into CASKTTGTYEQYF.

This chain connects TRBV7-3 to TRBJ2-1; D is uncertain. The CDR3 sequence is 13 residues long. With 1 base removed from V and 7 bases from J, the gap between germline ends came to 8 bases. Germline V lookup: CDR1 SGHTA, CDR2 FQGTGA. The CDR3 DNA follows: TGTGCCAGCAGCTTAAAAGAGAGGAATGAGCAGTTCTTC. The encoded protein is CASSLKERNEQFF.

This clone was found once. The chain is built from TRBV19 and TRBJ2-7, with D perhaps matching TRBD1 (5 bases). Per the germline V gene, CDR1 is LNHDA and CDR2 is SQIVND (reference sequence). Deletions cut 4 bases from V and 2 bases from J, with 15 bases between. CDR3 length: 15 amino acids. The DNA for the CDR3 is TGTGCCAGTAGTACCCCCCGGGCAGGGACCTACGAGCAGTACTTC. The encoded protein is CASSTPRAGTYEQYF.